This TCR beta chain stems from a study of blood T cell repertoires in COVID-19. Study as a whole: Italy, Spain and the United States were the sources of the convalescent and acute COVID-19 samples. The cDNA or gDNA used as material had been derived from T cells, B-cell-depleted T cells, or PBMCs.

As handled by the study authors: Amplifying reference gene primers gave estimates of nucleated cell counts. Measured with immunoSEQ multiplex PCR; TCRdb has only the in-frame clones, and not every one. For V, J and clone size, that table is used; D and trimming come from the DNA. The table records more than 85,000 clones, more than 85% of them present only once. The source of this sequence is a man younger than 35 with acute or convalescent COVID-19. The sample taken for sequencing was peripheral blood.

This chain's CDR3 is CASSYDRGEQFF. CDR3 nucleotides: TGTGCCAGCAGTTACGATAGAGGCGAGCAGTTCTTC. The rearrangement joins TRBV6-5 to TRBJ2-1; D is ambiguous. The CDR3 consists of 12 residues. With 2 bases removed from V and 10 bases from J, the gap between germline ends came to 9 bases. Germline V lookup: CDR1 MNHEY, CDR2 SVGAGI.